The 25 T cell receptor beta chains below were found in one sample sequenced in a study of cytomegalovirus exposure and HLA in healthy donors. The PCR ran on 60 Vbeta and 13 Jbeta primers. Profiling relied on immunoSEQ multiplex PCR, and the TCRdb table lists in-frame clones only, not all of them. The data hold some 150,000 clones, with approximately 79% observed a single time. Source material: PBMCs. These receptors all come from a woman in her thirties in good health and CMV-seronegative.

This clone was observed a handful of times. The DNA of the CDR3 is TGCGCCAGCAGCCAAGATGAGGGTTCTGGCGGCAATCAGCCCCAGCATTTT. It yields the protein CASSQDEGSGGNQPQHF. This chain joins TRBV4-1 and TRBJ1-5; D unclear. V was clipped by 0 bases and J by 2 bases, with 14 bases between them. The CDR3 consists of 17 residues. CDR1 is MGHRA, CDR2 YSYEKL, per germline.

The chain has TRBV7-2 and TRBJ2-4; D gene unclear. Germline assignment: CDR1 SGHTA and CDR2 FQGNSA. Trimming cost V 5 bases and J 9 bases, with 14 bases left between them. CDR3 length: 13 amino acids. The CDR3 sequence: CASSPNFSGIQYF. DNA for the CDR3: TGTGCCAGCAGCCCAAACTTCTCAGGCATTCAGTACTTC.

The chain employs TRBV6-1 and TRBJ2-2; D possibly corresponds to TRBD1 (7 bases). Trimming removed 7 bases at V and 4 bases at J, with 16 bases between. The CDR3 is 15 amino acids. Looked up from germline, CDR1 is MNHNS and CDR2 is SASEGT. For the CDR3, the DNA is TGTGCCAGCAAAGGAGGGGGCGCGGTCACCGGGGAGCTGTTTTTT. It is translated as CASKGGGAVTGELFF.

This clone was picked up one time. This chain links TRBV9 with TRBJ1-2; no definite D call. Trimming left V 4 bases short and J 7 bases short, with 17 bases between. The CDR3 loop spans 14 amino acids. Germline values: CDR1 SGDLS, CDR2 YYNGEE. The DNA for the CDR3 is TGTGCCAGCAGCCCCTACAACGCGGCTCGTGGCTACACCTTC. Residues: CASSPYNAARGYTF.

The chain links TRBV27 to TRBJ2-1, with 9 bases identical to TRBD2. CDR3 length equals 15 residues. CDR1 and CDR2 from the germline V gene are MNHEY and SMNVEV (reference sequence). The junction had 2 bases not matched to a gene; V was cut back by 2 bases and J by 3 bases. The CDR3 loop reads CASSLAGGDYNEQFF. The CDR3 coding sequence is TGTGCCAGCAGTTTAGCGGGAGGGGACTACAATGAGCAGTTCTTC.

In DNA, the CDR3 is TGCGCCAGCAGAACGGCAGTGACTTCCTACAATGAGCAGTTCTTC. Translating it yields CASRTAVTSYNEQFF. The chain recombines TRBV5-1 with TRBJ2-1, with D uncertain. Germline-derived CDR1 and CDR2 are SGHRS and YFSETQ. Between the trimmed V and J ends, which lost 5 bases and 1 base, there was a span of 13 bases. The CDR3 runs 15 residues.

The chain combines TRBV6-4 with TRBJ2-4; TRBD2 matches 12 bases. V shed 2 bases and J 4 bases; nucleotides not matched to a gene: 0. The CDR3 sequence is 15 residues long. CDR1 MRHNA and CDR2 SNTAGT come from the germline V gene. CDR3 in DNA: TGTGCCAGCAGTGACGGGACTAGCGGGAAAAACATTCAGTACTTC. It is translated as CASSDGTSGKNIQYF.

This clone occurred once. The V and J genes are TRBV4-1 and TRBJ2-1; D is unclear. Germline CDR1 and CDR2: MGHRA and YSYEKL. The V and J ends lost 3 bases and 4 bases respectively, with 13 bases between them. There are 15 residues in the CDR3. CDR3: CASSQELFMYNEQFF. The CDR3 nucleotides are TGCGCCAGCAGCCAGGAGTTGTTTATGTACAATGAGCAGTTCTTC.

The V call is TRBV6-6, the J call TRBJ2-5; 7 positions agree with TRBD2. The CDR3 extends over 15 amino acids. Germline V lookup: CDR1 MNHNY, CDR2 SVGAGI (reference sequence). V was pared by 3 bases and J by 5 bases, with 9 bases of the junction left unmatched. The CDR3 region has the DNA TGTGCCAGCAGTTATACCGGGACTATGAAGGAGACCCAGTACTTC. Protein product: CASSYTGTMKETQYF.

This clone was seen a few times. This sequence joins TRBV5-6 and TRBJ1-4, with D perhaps matching TRBD1 (5 bases). V dropped 4 bases and J dropped 4 bases, with 17 bases sitting between them. Germline V gene lookup returns CDR1 SGHDT and CDR2 YYEEEE. The CDR3 consists of 16 residues. The CDR3 DNA follows: TGTGCCAGCAGCCGTGGGGCAGCGACGAGTAATGAAAAACTGTTTTTT. It is translated as CASSRGAATSNEKLFF.

Concerning this clone itself: The junction departs from germline at one end; a sequencing error may be responsible. V is TRBV7-9 and J is TRBJ2-7, with 13 positions matching TRBD2. The germline V gene encodes CDR1 SEHNR and CDR2 FQNEAQ (reference sequence). The CDR3 contains 16 residues. CDR3 residues: CSSSLTRTSGSHEQYF. The CDR3 nucleotides read TGTTCCAGCAGCTTAACAAGGACTAGCGGGAGCCACGAGCAGTACTTC.

V usage is TRBV4-1 and J usage is TRBJ1-2; D uncertain. V lost 2 bases and J 4 bases, leaving 14 bases between the germline ends. CDR3 size: 15 residues. Germline values: CDR1 MGHRA, CDR2 YSYEKL. CDR3 bases: TGCGCCAGCAGCCAACTCCGGTCCGATATCTATGGCTACACCTTC. Encoded protein: CASSQLRSDIYGYTF.

In this sample, this clone turned up once. The chain couples TRBV5-1 to TRBJ2-7, with D perhaps matching TRBD2 (6 bases). V was clipped by 4 bases and J by 2 bases, with 10 bases between them. Looked up from germline, CDR1 is SGHRS and CDR2 is YFSETQ. This CDR3 comprises 13 residues. The DNA for the CDR3 is TGCGCCAGCAGCACTGGGGGGACCTACGAGCAGTACTTC. Translation gives CASSTGGTYEQYF. Drawing the rest from reference TRBV5-1 and TRBJ2-7, the complete variable domain is KAGVTQTPRYLIKTRGQQVTLSCSPISGHRSVSWYQQTPGQGLQFLFEYFSETQRNKGNFPGRFSGRQFSNSRSEMNVSTLELGDSALYLCASSTGGTYEQYFGPGTRLTVT.

This chain links TRBV2 with TRBJ2-1; 12 bases are shared with TRBD2. Germline V gene data show CDR1 as SNHLY and CDR2 as FYNNEI. The CDR3 runs 17 residues. The J segment lost 5 bases and the V segment lost 4 bases, leaving 9 bases of the junction unmatched. CDR3 residues: CASSGASGRAFDNEQFF. Written as DNA, the CDR3 is TGTGCCAGCAGTGGAGCTAGCGGGAGGGCCTTCGACAATGAGCAGTTCTTC.

The genes are TRBV18 and TRBJ2-2; D gene ambiguous. Germline CDR1 is KGHSH and CDR2 is LQKENI. Trimming shortened V by 3 bases and J by 0 bases, and 14 bases separated the two germline ends. The CDR3 contains 17 residues. The CDR3 reads CASSPYTITTNTGELFF. In nucleotides, the CDR3 is TGTGCCAGCTCACCGTATACCATCACTACGAACACCGGGGAGCTGTTTTTT.

This rearrangement joins TRBV7-2 to TRBJ2-3; perhaps TRBD1 as D (5 bases). The CDR3 consists of 15 residues. CDR1 and CDR2 (germline): SGHTA, FQGNSA. The V end was cut by 6 bases, the J end by 2 bases, with 15 bases between. CDR3 region: CASRQVEGATDTQYF. The CDR3 DNA reads TGTGCCAGCAGACAGGTCGAAGGGGCCACAGATACGCAGTATTTT.

This chain uses TRBV19 with TRBJ2-1; 10 nucleotides match TRBD2. The CDR3 runs to 16 residues. Trimming took 5 bases from V and 4 from J; bases not matched to a gene: 8. Germline CDR1 LNHDA, CDR2 SQIVND (reference sequence). The CDR3 region is CASSPWTSGAYNEQFF. In DNA, the CDR3 is TGTGCCAGTAGTCCCTGGACTAGCGGCGCATACAATGAGCAGTTCTTC.

Only a few counts were recorded for this clone. The V gene is TRBV7-2, the J gene TRBJ2-5; D is possibly TRBD2 (6 bases). Per the germline V gene, CDR1 is SGHTA and CDR2 is FQGNSA. This CDR3 spans 15 amino acids. V lost 4 bases and J lost 5, with 17 bases in between. The CDR3, as DNA: TGTGCCAGCAGCTCCAACGGCGGGGAAGGGGAGACCCAGTACTTC. It specifies CASSSNGGEGETQYF. Variable domain in full (rest from reference TRBV7-2 and TRBJ2-5): GAGVSQSPSNKVTEKGKDVELRCDPISGHTALYWYRQSLGQGLEFLIYFQGNSAPDKSGLPSDRFSAERTGGSVSTLTIQRTQQEDSAVYLCASSSNGGEGETQYFGPGTRLLVL.

This clone was recorded only once. This rearrangement joins TRBV18 to TRBJ2-2, with D possibly being TRBD1 (6 bases). The CDR3 has 11 residues. Germline loops: CDR1 KGHSH, CDR2 LQKENI. The CDR3 here is CSTGDTGELFF. The CDR3 DNA sequence: TGTTCGACAGGTGACACCGGGGAGCTGTTTTTT.

The chain links TRBV5-1 to TRBJ2-5, with 10 bases aligning to TRBD1. The J call may not be correct, given that the DNA end is closer to TRBJ2-7. Germline CDR1 SGHRS, CDR2 YFSETQ. CDR3 length: 16 amino acids. The CDR3 DNA reads as TGCGCCAGCAGCACGGGGGACAGGGGTCGAACCTACGAGCAGTACTTC. It translates to CASSTGDRGRTYEQYF.

V gene TRBV25-1 combines with J gene TRBJ1-4, with no clear D. V dropped 4 bases and J dropped 7 bases, with 13 bases sitting between them. Germline CDR1 reads MGHDK; CDR2 reads SYGVNS. The CDR3 is 14 amino acids. In DNA, the CDR3 is TGTGCCAGCAGTGCCCCAGTGCTTGGTGAAAAACTGTTTTTT. Translating gives CASSAPVLGEKLFF. Combining the CDR3 with reference TRBV25-1 and TRBJ1-4 gives the whole variable domain EADIYQTPRYLVIGTGKKITLECSQTMGHDKMYWYQQDPGMELHLIHYSYGVNSTEKGDLSSESTVSRIRTEHFPLTLESARPSHTSQYLCASSAPVLGEKLFFGSGTQLSVL.

To note about this clone: At one of its ends the junction is not consistent with the germline gene, which may arise from a read error. This chain joins TRBV7-9 and TRBJ2-1, with 9 bases that match TRBD1. CDR1 and CDR2 (germline): SEHNR, FQNEAQ (reference sequence). This CDR3 comprises 14 residues. In nucleotides, the CDR3 is TGTGCCAGCACCTTACAGGGGGCAGGCAATGAGCAGTTCTTC. Translation: CASTLQGAGNEQFF.

This rearrangement joins TRBV2 to TRBJ1-1, with D perhaps matching TRBD1 (5 bases). The CDR3 is 15 residues long. Germline V gene lookup returns CDR1 SNHLY and CDR2 FYNNEI. V was clipped by 6 bases and J by 0 bases, with 14 bases between them. The chain's CDR3 is CASSPRQSMNTEAFF. CDR3 DNA sequence: TGTGCCAGCAGCCCTAGACAGAGCATGAACACTGAAGCTTTCTTT.

On this clone itself: Other DNA sequences in the same sample also yield this CDR3. The CDR3 spells CASSLTGMNTEAFF. The CDR3 DNA reads TGCGCCAGCAGCCTTACAGGGATGAACACTGAAGCTTTCTTT. The V call is TRBV5-1, the J call TRBJ1-1, with D possibly matching TRBD1 (6 bases). CDR3 size: 14 residues. V lost 4 bases and J 0 bases, leaving 10 bases between the germline ends. Per the germline V gene, CDR1 is SGHRS and CDR2 is YFSETQ.

The chain combines TRBV7-9 with TRBJ1-1; D uncertain. Germline lookup yields CDR1 SEHNR and CDR2 FQNEAQ (reference sequence). The CDR3 is 15 residues long. V lost 4 bases and J lost 1, with 13 bases in between. The CDR3 sequence is CASSSPYGSNTEAFF. DNA for the CDR3: TGTGCCAGCAGCTCCCCTTATGGCTCGAACACTGAAGCTTTCTTT.